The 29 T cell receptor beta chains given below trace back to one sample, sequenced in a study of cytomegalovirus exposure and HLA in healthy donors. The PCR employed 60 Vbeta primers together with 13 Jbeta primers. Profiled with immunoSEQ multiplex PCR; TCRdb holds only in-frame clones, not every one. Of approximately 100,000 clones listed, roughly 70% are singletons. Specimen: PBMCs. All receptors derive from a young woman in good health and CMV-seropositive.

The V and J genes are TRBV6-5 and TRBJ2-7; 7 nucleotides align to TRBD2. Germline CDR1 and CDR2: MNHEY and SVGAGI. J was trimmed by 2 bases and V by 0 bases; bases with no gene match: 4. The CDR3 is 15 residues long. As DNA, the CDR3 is TGTGCCAGCAGTTACTCGGAGGGAGGGCCCTACGAGCAGTACTTC. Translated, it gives CASSYSEGGPYEQYF.

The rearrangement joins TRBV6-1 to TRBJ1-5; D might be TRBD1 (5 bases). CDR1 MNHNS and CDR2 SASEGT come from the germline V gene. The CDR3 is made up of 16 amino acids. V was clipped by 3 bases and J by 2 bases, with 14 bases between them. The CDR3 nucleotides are TGTGCCAGCAGTGACAGGGAAGGTTATGGCAATCAGCCCCAGCATTTT. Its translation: CASSDREGYGNQPQHF.

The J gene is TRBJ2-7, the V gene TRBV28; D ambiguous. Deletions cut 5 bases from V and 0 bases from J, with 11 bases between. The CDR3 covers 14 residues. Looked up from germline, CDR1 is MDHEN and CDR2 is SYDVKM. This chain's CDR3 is CASSLLPPSYEQYF. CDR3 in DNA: TGTGCCAGCAGTCTTCTACCACCCTCCTACGAGCAGTACTTC.

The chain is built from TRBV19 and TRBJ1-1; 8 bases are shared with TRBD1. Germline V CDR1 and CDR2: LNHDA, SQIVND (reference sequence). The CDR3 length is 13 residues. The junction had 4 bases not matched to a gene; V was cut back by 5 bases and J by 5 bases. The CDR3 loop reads CASSFGQGTEAFF. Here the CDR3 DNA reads TGTGCCAGTAGTTTTGGACAGGGAACTGAAGCTTTCTTT.

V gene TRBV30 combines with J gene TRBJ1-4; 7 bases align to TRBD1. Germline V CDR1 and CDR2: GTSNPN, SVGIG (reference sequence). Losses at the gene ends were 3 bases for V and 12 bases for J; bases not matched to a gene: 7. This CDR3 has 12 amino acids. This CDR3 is CAWSRQGLELFF. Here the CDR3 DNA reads TGTGCCTGGAGCCGACAGGGTTTGGAACTGTTTTTT.

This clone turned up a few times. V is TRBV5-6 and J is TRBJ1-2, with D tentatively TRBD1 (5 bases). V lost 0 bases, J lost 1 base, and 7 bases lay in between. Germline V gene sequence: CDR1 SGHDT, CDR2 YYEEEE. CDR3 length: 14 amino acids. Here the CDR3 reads CASSLAGRNYGYTF. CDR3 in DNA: TGTGCCAGCAGCTTGGCAGGGCGTAACTATGGCTACACCTTC.

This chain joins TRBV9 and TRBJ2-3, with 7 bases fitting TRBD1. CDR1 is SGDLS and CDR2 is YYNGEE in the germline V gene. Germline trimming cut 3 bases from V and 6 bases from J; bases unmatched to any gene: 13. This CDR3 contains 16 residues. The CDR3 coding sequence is TGTGCCAGCAGCGGACTGGGACAGCTAGCAGCGGATACGCAGTATTTT. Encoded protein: CASSGLGQLAADTQYF.

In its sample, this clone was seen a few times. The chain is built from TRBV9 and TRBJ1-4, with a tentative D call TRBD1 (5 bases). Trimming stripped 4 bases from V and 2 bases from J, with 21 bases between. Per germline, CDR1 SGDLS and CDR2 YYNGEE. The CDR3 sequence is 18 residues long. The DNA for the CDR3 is TGTGCCAGCAGCCCCGATGTTTCCTGGGCAGGGACTAATGAAAAACTGTTTTTT. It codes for CASSPDVSWAGTNEKLFF.

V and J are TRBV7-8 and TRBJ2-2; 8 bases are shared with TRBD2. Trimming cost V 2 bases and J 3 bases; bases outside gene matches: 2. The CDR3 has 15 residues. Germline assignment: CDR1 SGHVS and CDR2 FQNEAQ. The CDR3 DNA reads TGTGCCAGCAGCTTACTAGCGGGTCACACCGGGGAGCTGTTTTTT. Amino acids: CASSLLAGHTGELFF.

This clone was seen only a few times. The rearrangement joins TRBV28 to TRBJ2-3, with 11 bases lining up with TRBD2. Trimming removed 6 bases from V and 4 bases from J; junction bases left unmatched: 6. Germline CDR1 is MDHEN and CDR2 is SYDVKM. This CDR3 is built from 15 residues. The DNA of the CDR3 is TGTGCCAGCAGCCTCACTAGCGGGAGCTCAGATACGCAGTATTTT. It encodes CASSLTSGSSDTQYF.

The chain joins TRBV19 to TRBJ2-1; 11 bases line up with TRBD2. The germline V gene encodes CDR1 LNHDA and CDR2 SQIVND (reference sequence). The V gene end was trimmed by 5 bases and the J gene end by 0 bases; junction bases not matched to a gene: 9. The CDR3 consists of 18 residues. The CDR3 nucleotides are TGTGCCAGTAGTGCCCCGGGACTAGCGGTTAGCTCCTACAATGAGCAGTTCTTC. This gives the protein CASSAPGLAVSSYNEQFF.

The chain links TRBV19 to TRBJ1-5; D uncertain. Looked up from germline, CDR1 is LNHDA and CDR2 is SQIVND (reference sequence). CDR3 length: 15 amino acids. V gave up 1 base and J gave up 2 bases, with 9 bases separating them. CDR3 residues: CASSIGAGGNQPQHF. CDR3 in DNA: TGTGCCAGTAGTATAGGGGCCGGCGGCAATCAGCCCCAGCATTTT.

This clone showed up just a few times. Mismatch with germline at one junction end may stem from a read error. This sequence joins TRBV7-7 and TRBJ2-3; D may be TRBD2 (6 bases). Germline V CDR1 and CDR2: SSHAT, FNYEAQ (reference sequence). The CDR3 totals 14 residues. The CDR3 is CASSRLRGPDTQYF. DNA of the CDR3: TGTGCTAGCAGCCGACTGCGGGGACCAGATACGCAGTATTTT.

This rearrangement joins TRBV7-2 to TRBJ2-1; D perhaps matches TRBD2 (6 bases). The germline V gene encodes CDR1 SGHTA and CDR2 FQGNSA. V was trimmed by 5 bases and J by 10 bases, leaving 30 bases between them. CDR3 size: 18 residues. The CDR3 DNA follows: TGTGCCAGCAGCCTTGTCTCCTCCTCGGGGGTAGGTTCACGGGAGCAGTTCTTC. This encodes CASSLVSSSGVGSREQFF.

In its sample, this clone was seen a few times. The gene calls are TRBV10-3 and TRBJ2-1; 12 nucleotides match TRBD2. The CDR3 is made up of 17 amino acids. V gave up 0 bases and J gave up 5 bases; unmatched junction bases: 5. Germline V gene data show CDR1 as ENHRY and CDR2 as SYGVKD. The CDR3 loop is CAISESQGTSGHNEQFF. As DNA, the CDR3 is TGTGCCATCAGTGAGTCGCAGGGGACTAGCGGGCACAATGAGCAGTTCTTC.

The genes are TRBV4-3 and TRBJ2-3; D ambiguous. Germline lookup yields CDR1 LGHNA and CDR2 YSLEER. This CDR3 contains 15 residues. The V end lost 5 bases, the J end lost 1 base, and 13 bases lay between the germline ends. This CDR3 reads CASSAPGRRTDTQYF. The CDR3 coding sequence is TGCGCCAGCAGCGCCCCAGGCAGGCGCACAGATACGCAGTATTTT.

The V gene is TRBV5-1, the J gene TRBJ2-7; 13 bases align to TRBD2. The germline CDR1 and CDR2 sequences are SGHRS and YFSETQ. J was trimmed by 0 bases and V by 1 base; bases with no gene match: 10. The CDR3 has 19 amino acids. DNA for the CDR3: TGCGCCAGCAGCTTGAGACGGACTAGCGGGAGCACGAGCTCCTACGAGCAGTACTTC. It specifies CASSLRRTSGSTSSYEQYF. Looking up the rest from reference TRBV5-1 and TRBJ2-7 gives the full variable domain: KAGVTQTPRYLIKTRGQQVTLSCSPISGHRSVSWYQQTPGQGLQFLFEYFSETQRNKGNFPGRFSGRQFSNSRSEMNVSTLELGDSALYLCASSLRRTSGSTSSYEQYFGPGTRLTVT.

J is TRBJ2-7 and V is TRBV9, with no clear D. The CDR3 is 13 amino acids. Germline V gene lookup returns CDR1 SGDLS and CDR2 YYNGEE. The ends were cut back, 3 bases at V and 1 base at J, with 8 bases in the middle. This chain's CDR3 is CASSGRGSYEQYF. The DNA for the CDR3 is TGTGCCAGCAGCGGGAGAGGTTCCTACGAGCAGTACTTC.

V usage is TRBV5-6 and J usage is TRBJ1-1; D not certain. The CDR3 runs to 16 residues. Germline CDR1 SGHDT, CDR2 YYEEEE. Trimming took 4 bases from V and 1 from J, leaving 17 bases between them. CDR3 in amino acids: CASSPFGEGTNTEAFF. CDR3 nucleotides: TGTGCCAGCAGCCCGTTCGGGGAGGGAACGAACACTGAAGCTTTCTTT.

This chain's CDR3 is CASSLKTSGRYEQFF. In DNA form, the CDR3 reads TGTGCCAGCAGCTTAAAGACTAGCGGGAGGTATGAGCAGTTCTTC. This chain links TRBV7-3 with TRBJ2-1; 13 nucleotides match TRBD2. Germline assignment: CDR1 SGHTA and CDR2 FQGTGA. The CDR3 extends over 15 amino acids. V was pared by 1 base and J by 8 bases, with 2 bases of the junction left unmatched. Based on the CDR3 plus reference TRBV7-3 and TRBJ2-1, the full variable domain is GAGVSQTPSNKVTEKGKYVELRCDPISGHTALYWYRQSLGQGPEFLIYFQGTGAADDSGLPNDRFFAVRPEGSVSTLKIQRTERGDSAVYLCASSLKTSGRYEQFFGPGTRLTVL.

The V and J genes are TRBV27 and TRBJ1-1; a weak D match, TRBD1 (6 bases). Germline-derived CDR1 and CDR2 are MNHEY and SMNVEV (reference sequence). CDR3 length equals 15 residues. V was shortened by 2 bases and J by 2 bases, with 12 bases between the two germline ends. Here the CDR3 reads CASSLAGATNTEAFF. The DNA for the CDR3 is TGTGCCAGCAGTTTAGCAGGGGCCACCAACACTGAAGCTTTCTTT.

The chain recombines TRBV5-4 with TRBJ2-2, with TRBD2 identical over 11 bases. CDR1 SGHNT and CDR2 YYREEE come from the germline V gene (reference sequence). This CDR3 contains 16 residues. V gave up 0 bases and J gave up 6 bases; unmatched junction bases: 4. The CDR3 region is CASSLAGTSGAGELFF. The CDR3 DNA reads TGTGCCAGCAGCTTGGCGGGGACTAGCGGAGCCGGGGAGCTGTTTTTT.

DNA of the CDR3: TGTGCCAGCAGAGGGGTCACAGATACGCAGTATTTT. Translated: CASRGVTDTQYF. This chain connects TRBV27 to TRBJ2-3; D might be TRBD1 (5 bases). Germline V gene lookup returns CDR1 MNHEY and CDR2 SMNVEV (reference sequence). V gave up 6 bases and J gave up 2 bases, with 6 bases separating them. The CDR3 totals 12 residues.

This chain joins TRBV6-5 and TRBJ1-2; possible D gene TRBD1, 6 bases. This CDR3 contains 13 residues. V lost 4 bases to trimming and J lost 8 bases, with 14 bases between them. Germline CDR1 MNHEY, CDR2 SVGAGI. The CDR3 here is CASSFSTGGGYTF. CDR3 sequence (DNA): TGTGCCAGCAGTTTCTCGACAGGCGGGGGCTACACCTTC.

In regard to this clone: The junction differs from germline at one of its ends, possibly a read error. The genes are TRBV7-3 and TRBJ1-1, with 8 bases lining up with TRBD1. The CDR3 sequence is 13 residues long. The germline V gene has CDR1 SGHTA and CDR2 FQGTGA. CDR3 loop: CSSSSQGGTEAFF. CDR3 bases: TGTTCCAGCAGCTCACAGGGGGGCACTGAAGCTTTCTTT.

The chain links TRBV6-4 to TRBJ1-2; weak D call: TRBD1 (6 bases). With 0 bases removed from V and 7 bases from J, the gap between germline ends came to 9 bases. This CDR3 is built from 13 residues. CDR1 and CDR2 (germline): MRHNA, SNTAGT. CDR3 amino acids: CASSDSEGVGYTF. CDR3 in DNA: TGTGCCAGCAGTGACTCTGAGGGGGTTGGCTACACCTTC.

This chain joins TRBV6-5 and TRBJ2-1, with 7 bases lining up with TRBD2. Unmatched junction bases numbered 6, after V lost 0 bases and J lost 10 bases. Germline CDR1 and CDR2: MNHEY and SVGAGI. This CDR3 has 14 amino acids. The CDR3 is CASSYSSPAGEQFF. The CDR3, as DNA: TGTGCCAGCAGTTACTCGAGCCCAGCGGGAGAGCAGTTCTTC.

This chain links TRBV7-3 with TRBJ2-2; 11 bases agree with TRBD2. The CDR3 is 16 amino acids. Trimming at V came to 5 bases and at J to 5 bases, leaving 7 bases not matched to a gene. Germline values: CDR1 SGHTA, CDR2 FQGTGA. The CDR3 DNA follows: TGTGCCAGCAGCCTAAAGAGGACTAGCGGGACCGGGGAGCTGTTTTTT. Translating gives CASSLKRTSGTGELFF.

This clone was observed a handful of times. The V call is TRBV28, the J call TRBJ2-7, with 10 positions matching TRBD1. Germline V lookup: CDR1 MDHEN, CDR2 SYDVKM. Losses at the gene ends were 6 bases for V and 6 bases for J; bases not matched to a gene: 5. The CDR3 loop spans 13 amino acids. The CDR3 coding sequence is TGTGCCAGCAGGGACAGGGGGTATCGCGAGCAGTACTTC. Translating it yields CASRDRGYREQYF.